This entry lists 24 T cell receptor beta chains sequenced from one sample in a study of T cell repertoires in cytomegalovirus infection. TCRdb processed the reads anew with MiXCR; each CDR3 protein has one entry. The sample records under 600,000 distinct CDR3 sequences, 16% being singletons. Sequenced sample: CD8+ T cells from PBMCs. These receptor sequences come from a human donor in good health (CMV status not recorded). Some clones in this sample may be carry-over from other donors' samples.

This clonotype has ten or more counts. The chain uses TRBV6-5 and TRBJ2-2; TRBD1 might be the D (5 bases). Germline CDR1 reads MNHEY; CDR2 reads SVGAGI. Trimming removed 1 base from V and 1 base from J, with 16 bases in between. The CDR3 runs to 18 residues. The CDR3 region is CASSYFLQGIGNTGELFF. CDR3 in DNA: TGTGCCAGCAGTTACTTTCTCCAGGGAATAGGGAACACCGGGGAGCTGTTTTTT.

This clonotype was detected only a few times. The rearrangement links TRBV20-1 to TRBJ2-7, with 7 bases aligning to TRBD1. V lost 5 bases and J lost 0; bases outside the gene matches: 10. This CDR3 is built from 15 residues. In germline, CDR1 is DFQATT, CDR2 SNEGSKA (reference sequence). CDR3 residues: CSAPRDSILSYEQYF. CDR3 DNA sequence: TGCAGTGCTCCCCGGGACAGCATACTCTCCTACGAGCAGTACTTC.

This clonotype was detected a few times. The chain has TRBV25-1 and TRBJ1-2, with D perhaps TRBD1 (5 bases). Trimming left V 8 bases short and J 7 bases short, with 29 bases between. The germline gives CDR1 MGHDK, CDR2 SYGVNS. The CDR3 sequence is 17 residues long. This CDR3 reads CASHDVGGNRSSGGYTF. The CDR3 DNA reads as TGTGCCAGCCATGACGTCGGGGGGAACAGGTCATCGGGTGGCTACACCTTC.

The chain has TRBV27 and TRBJ2-1; D unclear. Trimming stripped 4 bases from V and 9 bases from J, with 10 bases between. The CDR3 extends over 12 amino acids. Germline V gene lookup returns CDR1 MNHEY and CDR2 SMNVEV (reference sequence). Here the CDR3 reads CASSSIAGEQFF. DNA for the CDR3: TGTGCCAGCAGTTCTATAGCTGGTGAGCAGTTCTTC.

This clonotype has a handful of counts. V is TRBV27 and J is TRBJ2-1, with unresolved D. This CDR3 is built from 12 residues. Germline CDR1 MNHEY, CDR2 SMNVEV (reference sequence). Between the trimmed V and J ends, which lost 7 bases and 6 bases, there was a span of 10 bases. The CDR3 protein is CASTNLGNEQFF. For the CDR3, the DNA is TGTGCCAGCACCAATCTAGGCAATGAGCAGTTCTTC.

This clonotype was seen more than once but under ten times. J is TRBJ2-7 and V is TRBV7-3; D is undetermined. Trimming left V 5 bases short and J 6 bases short, with 23 bases between. Germline values: CDR1 SGHTA, CDR2 FQGTGA. CDR3 length equals 16 residues. For the CDR3, the DNA is TGTGCCAGCAGCCATCCCGTGGGCTCGTTAGGATCCGAGCAGTACTTC. It specifies CASSHPVGSLGSEQYF.

The rearrangement links TRBV9 to TRBJ2-1; 8 nucleotides align to TRBD2. The germline V gene has CDR1 SGDLS and CDR2 YYNGEE. The CDR3 spans 15 residues. Trimming took 5 bases from V and 1 from J; bases not matched to a gene: 5. The CDR3 loop is CASSPAGESYNEQFF. In nucleotides, the CDR3 is TGTGCCAGCAGTCCAGCGGGAGAATCCTACAATGAGCAGTTCTTC.

This clonotype was seen at least ten times. The CDR3 DNA reads as TGTGCCAGCAGGAGACTAGTCAATGAGCAGTTCTTC. It encodes CASRRLVNEQFF. This chain links TRBV12-3 or TRBV12-4 with TRBJ2-1; TRBD2 is a possible D gene (6 bases). The CDR3 is 12 amino acids. V was cut by 6 bases and J by 6 bases, with 9 bases left in between.

Notes on this clonotype: A much bigger clone sits one base away, suggesting this may be a read error. This chain connects TRBV11-2 to TRBJ2-3, with D possibly matching TRBD1 (6 bases). Germline-derived CDR1 and CDR2 are SGHAT and FQNNGV. The CDR3 consists of 16 residues. The CDR3 DNA sequence: TGTGCCAGCAGCTTCCACAGGGATGGAGGCACAGATACGCGGTATTTT. Amino acids: CASSFHRDGGTDTRYF.

Worth noting for this clonotype: It may be a read error: a sequence one base away is much more abundant. No conserved phenylalanine or tryptophan is present at the end of the CDR3, so a read error is the likely explanation. The rearrangement uses TRBV5-4 and TRBJ2-1; D uncertain. The V gene's germline CDR1 is SGHNT and CDR2 YYREEE (reference sequence). V lost 2 bases, J lost 5 bases, and 8 bases lay in between. This CDR3 region has 13 residues. The CDR3 nucleotides are TGTGCCAGCAGCTTTTCCCTAGACAATGAGCAGTTCATC. It specifies CASSFSLDNEQFI.

At least ten counts were recorded for this clonotype. The chain couples TRBV28 to TRBJ2-7, with TRBD2 matching 9 bases. The trim removed 3 bases at V and 2 bases at J, leaving 8 bases unmatched. Germline-derived CDR1 and CDR2 are MDHEN and SYDVKM. CDR3 length: 16 residues. This CDR3 is CASSLEWSSGTYEQYF. The CDR3 region has the DNA TGTGCCAGCAGTTTGGAGTGGTCTAGCGGGACCTACGAGCAGTACTTC.

This chain connects TRBV6-1 to TRBJ1-5; D possibly corresponds to TRBD1 (5 bases). V was cut by 8 bases and J by 0 bases, with 14 bases left in between. Germline loops: CDR1 MNHNS, CDR2 SASEGT. The CDR3 has 15 amino acids. In DNA form, the CDR3 reads TGTGCCAGCGGACGGGGGGACTATAGCAATCAGCCCCAGCATTTT. It yields the protein CASGRGDYSNQPQHF.

V and J are TRBV4-1 and TRBJ2-7; possibly TRBD2 for D (7 bases). V shed 1 base and J shed 7 bases, with 14 bases lying between them. Germline V gene lookup returns CDR1 MGHRA and CDR2 YSYEKL. The CDR3 has 14 amino acids. CDR3 nucleotides: TGCGCCAGCAGCCAAGGTTTAGGGGGGGATGAGCAGTACTTC. The encoded protein is CASSQGLGGDEQYF.

The rearrangement links TRBV15 to TRBJ1-2, with TRBD1 as a possible D gene (5 bases). CDR3 size: 15 residues. V was trimmed by 0 bases and J by 0 bases, leaving 8 bases between them. Germline CDR1 and CDR2: LNHNV and YYDKDF (reference sequence). The CDR3 coding sequence is TGTGCCACCAGCAGAGATCTAGGGGCTAACTATGGCTACACCTTC. Amino acids: CATSRDLGANYGYTF.

This clonotype was detected ten times or more. V gene TRBV13 combines with J gene TRBJ2-5; 11 bases are shared with TRBD2. V lost 5 bases, J lost 2 bases, and 4 bases stayed unmatched. The CDR3 is made up of 15 amino acids. Per the germline V gene, CDR1 is PRHDT and CDR2 is FYEKMQ (reference sequence). CDR3 loop: CASSPSGRRQETQYF. CDR3 bases: TGTGCCAGCAGCCCTAGCGGGAGGCGTCAAGAGACCCAGTACTTC.

This clonotype has a count of ten or more. The chain couples TRBV7-9 to TRBJ2-1; 9 nucleotides match TRBD2. The germline CDR1 and CDR2 sequences are SEHNR and FQNEAQ (reference sequence). Trimming took 4 bases from V and 8 from J; bases not matched to a gene: 6. This CDR3 has 14 residues. The CDR3 spells CASSSPSGNYEQFF. The CDR3 DNA reads TGTGCCAGCAGCTCGCCTAGCGGGAACTATGAGCAGTTCTTC.

The CDR3: CASSQYAGSSGNTIYF. DNA for the CDR3: TGTGCCAGCAGCCAATATGCAGGGAGCTCTGGAAACACCATATATTTT. This chain joins TRBV14 and TRBJ1-3; tentatively, D is TRBD1 (5 bases). The length of the CDR3 is 16 residues. Germline CDR1 is SGHDN and CDR2 is FVKESK. Trimming stripped 2 bases from V and 0 bases from J, with 11 bases between.

This clonotype was counted many times. The CDR3 is CASSYSYRQGLRDTQYF. The DNA of the CDR3 is TGTGCCAGCAGTTACTCTTATCGACAGGGGCTTCGAGATACGCAGTATTTT. This rearrangement joins TRBV6-5 to TRBJ2-3; TRBD1 matches at 8 bases. CDR3 size: 17 residues. The germline V gene encodes CDR1 MNHEY and CDR2 SVGAGI. V was clipped by 0 bases and J by 5 bases; unmatched bases: 10.

The chain joins TRBV2 to TRBJ2-7; TRBD2 matches 11 bases. Germline V lookup: CDR1 SNHLY, CDR2 FYNNEI. This CDR3 spans 15 amino acids. The ends lost 6 bases at V and 2 bases at J; junction bases unmatched: 6. The CDR3 nucleotides are TGTGCCAGCAGAGCCGGGACTAGCGGTACCTACGAGCAGTACTTC. Its translation: CASRAGTSGTYEQYF.

This clonotype was counted many times. The genes are TRBV7-3 and TRBJ2-1; D not certain. Trimming cost V 3 bases and J 4 bases, with 16 bases left between them. The CDR3 covers 16 residues. Germline assignment: CDR1 SGHTA and CDR2 FQGTGA. In DNA, the CDR3 is TGTGCCAGCAGCTTTAAGGCTGCGCCTCGTTACAATGAGCAGTTCTTC. Its protein product is CASSFKAAPRYNEQFF. Full variable domain (outside the CDR3, taken from reference TRBV7-3 and TRBJ2-1): GAGVSQTPSNKVTEKGKYVELRCDPISGHTALYWYRQSLGQGPEFLIYFQGTGAADDSGLPNDRFFAVRPEGSVSTLKIQRTERGDSAVYLCASSFKAAPRYNEQFFGPGTRLTVL.

The chain has TRBV6-1 and TRBJ2-5; TRBD1 agrees at 8 bases. Germline CDR1 and CDR2: MNHNS and SASEGT. V lost 5 bases, J lost 4 bases, and 6 bases stayed unmatched. This CDR3 spans 14 amino acids. The CDR3 DNA reads as TGTGCCAGCAGTCCGGACAGGGTGAGAGAGACCCAGTACTTC. Translation gives CASSPDRVRETQYF.

To note about this clonotype: A read error may explain this, as a much larger clone is one base away. The rearrangement joins TRBV6-5 to TRBJ1-5, with D possibly being TRBD1 (5 bases). Germline CDR1 is MNHEY and CDR2 is SVGAGI. This CDR3 contains 19 residues. CDR3 sequence reads: CASSYSSVGIGGPDQTQHF. CDR3 DNA sequence: TGTGCCAGCAGTTACTCGAGCGTCGGGATTGGGGGTCCCGATCAGACCCAGCATTTT.

The V gene is TRBV5-8, the J gene TRBJ2-7; no definite D call. This CDR3 is built from 13 residues. Trimming took off 3 bases at V and 3 bases at J, with 10 bases between the two ends. Germline V gene lookup returns CDR1 SGHTS and CDR2 YDEGEE. CDR3 loop: CASSSQTRYEQYF. In nucleotides, the CDR3 is TGTGCCAGCAGCTCCCAGACCCGCTACGAGCAGTACTTC.

The chain links TRBV2 to TRBJ2-3; a possible D gene is TRBD2 (5 bases). The CDR3 is made up of 16 amino acids. Looked up from germline, CDR1 is SNHLY and CDR2 is FYNNEI. Trimming cost V 2 bases and J 4 bases, with 16 bases left between them. The CDR3: CASSEPAPGSPDTQYF. CDR3 DNA sequence: TGTGCCAGCAGTGAACCGGCGCCGGGGAGTCCAGATACGCAGTATTTT.